This T cell receptor (beta chain) was obtained from a study of beta chain features in type 1 diabetes. Study-level findings and limits: Type 1 diabetes patients had TCRB CDR3s that were shorter (moderately but significantly so) in all four CD4+ subsets.

The germline gives CDR1 MNHNS, CDR2 SASEGT. V was cut by 7 bases and J by 3 bases, with 16 bases left in between. The CDR3 has 15 amino acids. A single heparinised draw of approximately 0.11 L on average was taken per donor. This clone appeared a few times. Its antigen is unknown. The entirety of the isolated RNA underwent reverse transcription, so expressed TCRB transcripts were sequenced. Method: immunoSEQ multiplex PCR; TCRdb's copy keeps in-frame clones and lacks some. The sample gives around 600,000 clones, 9.5% to 15% of which show up once; approximately 0.11% is in the top ten. The sequence was obtained from a man in his thirties or forties with type 1 diabetes. What was sequenced was naive CD4+ T cells from blood. This chain links TRBV6-1 with TRBJ2-1; the D gene is possibly TRBD2 (5 bases). Written as DNA, the CDR3 is TGTGCCAGCAAAATCTCGACTGGGAGCTACAATGAGCAGTTCTTC. It yields the protein CASKISTGSYNEQFF.